The 17 T cell receptor beta chains below all came from one sample that was sequenced in a study of OX40 agonist ivuxolimab in advanced cancers. Only in-frame clones appear in the TCRdb table, and some are missing; sequencing was by immunoSEQ multiplex PCR. The top ten clones hold about 0.31% of a sample with approximately 160,000 clones, 85% to 95% of them seen once. This specimen was CD4+ or CD8+ T cells sorted from blood, taken in a trial of the OX40 agonist ivuxolimab. The origin of the receptors is an adult with an advanced solid tumor such as melanoma, head and neck, liver or kidney cancer.

The V and J genes are TRBV14 and TRBJ1-2; tentatively, D is TRBD1 (6 bases). CDR3 length: 14 amino acids. The V and J ends lost 0 bases and 5 bases respectively, with 10 bases between them. Germline values: CDR1 SGHDN, CDR2 FVKESK. CDR3 nucleotides: TGTGCCAGCAGCCAAGATTGGCAGGGGTATGGCTACACCTTC. Its translation: CASSQDWQGYGYTF.

This chain uses TRBV6-5 with TRBJ2-7, with TRBD1 identical over 9 bases. V was pared by 4 bases and J by 3 bases, with 4 bases of the junction left unmatched. CDR1 is MNHEY, CDR2 SVGAGI, per germline. This CDR3 region has 14 residues. The CDR3 sequence is CASSLDRGGYEQYF. Written as DNA, the CDR3 is TGTGCCAGCAGTTTGGACAGGGGAGGCTACGAGCAGTACTTC.

V is TRBV11-2 and J is TRBJ1-2; 9 bases map to TRBD1. The CDR3 has 14 amino acids. J gave up 6 bases and V 5 bases, and 7 bases lay outside the gene matches. Germline lookup yields CDR1 SGHAT and CDR2 FQNNGV. The CDR3 bases are TGTGCCAGCAGCCTCCGGACAGGGGTACATGGCTACACCTTC. Protein: CASSLRTGVHGYTF.

V is TRBV11-1 and J is TRBJ2-3, with 9 bases identical to TRBD1. Trimming cost V 2 bases and J 6 bases; bases outside gene matches: 9. The length of the CDR3 is 16 residues. In germline, CDR1 is SGHAT, CDR2 FQDESV (reference sequence). The CDR3 nucleotides are TGTGCCAGCAGCTTAACAACAGGGGGCATGAGGGATACGCAGTATTTT. It specifies CASSLTTGGMRDTQYF.

This clone was counted a few times. The junction departs from germline at one end; a sequencing error may be responsible. The chain employs TRBV20-1 and TRBJ1-1, with D hard to call. CDR3 length: 11 residues. The V gene's germline CDR1 is DFQATT and CDR2 SNEGSKA (reference sequence). In DNA, the CDR3 is TGCAGTGCTAGCCCACACACCGAAGCTTTCTTT. Its translation is CSASPHTEAFF.

V and J are TRBV18 and TRBJ1-1; TRBD1 might be the D (5 bases). Trimming took 6 bases from V and 5 from J, leaving 13 bases between them. CDR1 is KGHSH, CDR2 LQKENI, per germline. This CDR3 spans 13 amino acids. This chain's CDR3 is CASSQGDQTEAFF. CDR3 nucleotides: TGTGCCAGCTCCCAAGGGGACCAAACTGAAGCTTTCTTT.

This chain uses TRBV7-3 with TRBJ2-1, with D tentatively TRBD1 (5 bases). The CDR3 spans 12 residues. Germline V lookup: CDR1 SGHTA, CDR2 FQGTGA. Trimming shortened V by 5 bases and J by 8 bases, and 10 bases separated the two germline ends. The CDR3 loop is CASSATGDEQFF. The CDR3 bases are TGTGCCAGCAGCGCAACAGGAGATGAGCAGTTCTTC.

The chain uses TRBV7-9 and TRBJ2-7, with a tentative D call TRBD1 (6 bases). CDR3 length equals 16 residues. Trimming shortened V by 0 bases and J by 6 bases, and 18 bases separated the two germline ends. Germline V gives CDR1 SEHNR, CDR2 FQNEAQ (reference sequence). The CDR3 loop reads CASSLAPYAGRGEQYF. The CDR3 DNA reads as TGTGCCAGCAGCTTAGCGCCATACGCTGGCAGGGGCGAGCAGTACTTC.

This chain links TRBV6-1 with TRBJ2-7; D not resolved. CDR1 is MNHNS, CDR2 SASEGT, per germline. This CDR3 has 12 residues. Between the trimmed V and J ends, which lost 6 bases and 4 bases, there was a span of 10 bases. Written as DNA, the CDR3 is TGTGCCAGCAGGGTGACGGTTTACGAGCAGTACTTC. This sequence encodes CASRVTVYEQYF.

V gene TRBV14 combines with J gene TRBJ1-2; 7 bases fit TRBD1. V lost 4 bases, J lost 3 bases, and 8 bases stayed unmatched. In germline, CDR1 is SGHDN, CDR2 FVKESK. The CDR3 consists of 15 residues. For the CDR3, the DNA is TGTGCCAGCAGCCGCCTTCGAGGGGGCCACTATGGCTACACCTTC. Translation gives CASSRLRGGHYGYTF.

CDR3 nucleotides: TGCGCCAGCAGCGGCGGACAGGGGGCGCTTGGCTACACCTTC. Its translation: CASSGGQGALGYTF. The chain couples TRBV5-1 to TRBJ1-2; TRBD1 aligns across 11 bases. With V trimmed by 4 bases and J by 7 bases, 6 bases remained unmatched. This CDR3 is built from 14 residues. Germline CDR1 SGHRS, CDR2 YFSETQ.

The chain links TRBV6-1 to TRBJ2-7; D unresolved. CDR1 and CDR2 (germline): MNHNS, SASEGT. The CDR3 is 12 amino acids. Trimming took 5 bases from V and 5 from J, leaving 10 bases between them. In nucleotides, the CDR3 is TGTGCCAGCAGTCACGATCCCCACGAGCAGTACTTC. Its translation is CASSHDPHEQYF.

Note on this clone: Compared with germline, one end of the junction differs, possibly owing to a read error. The chain links TRBV6-1 to TRBJ2-1, with 7 bases identical to TRBD2. The CDR3 extends over 16 amino acids. Germline V gives CDR1 MNHNS, CDR2 SASEGT. The CDR3 loop reads CASGETLGGSANEQFF. The CDR3 DNA is TGTGCCAGCGGTGAAACCCTAGGCGGGAGCGCCAATGAGCAGTTCTTC.

This chain joins TRBV19 and TRBJ1-4; D gene uncertain. The germline V and J ends were trimmed by 11 bases and 7 bases, with 11 bases remaining between them. The V gene's germline CDR1 is LNHDA and CDR2 SQIVND (reference sequence). The CDR3 extends over 11 amino acids. CDR3 coding DNA: TGTGCCTCATACTCAGCTGAAAAACTGTTTTTT. This translates into CASYSAEKLFF.

This sequence joins TRBV6-6 and TRBJ1-2, with 10 bases matching TRBD1. This CDR3 is built from 13 residues. The J segment lost 10 bases and the V segment lost 7 bases, leaving 9 bases of the junction unmatched. The germline CDR1 and CDR2 sequences are MNHNY and SVGAGI (reference sequence). CDR3 residues: CASTQGGQGYYTF. CDR3 in DNA: TGTGCCAGCACCCAGGGGGGACAGGGGTACTACACCTTC.

This clone appeared once. The chain links TRBV4-2 to TRBJ2-7; D is tentatively TRBD1 or TRBD2 (5 bases each). V was clipped by 4 bases and J by 6 bases, with 16 bases between them. This CDR3 is 14 amino acids long. Looked up from germline, CDR1 is LGHNA and CDR2 is YNFKEQ. Here the CDR3 reads CASSLRGHWGEQYF. The CDR3 DNA follows: TGTGCCAGCAGCCTTCGGGGCCACTGGGGCGAGCAGTACTTC.

This clone was seen a single time. The V call is TRBV6-5, the J call TRBJ2-1; 8 positions match TRBD2. V was pared by 4 bases and J by 10 bases, with 12 bases of the junction left unmatched. In germline, CDR1 is MNHEY, CDR2 SVGAGI. The CDR3 has 15 residues. The CDR3 bases are TGTGCCAGCAGTTCGGGGGGGATGGCGCCCAGGGAGCAGTTCTTC. It specifies CASSSGGMAPREQFF.